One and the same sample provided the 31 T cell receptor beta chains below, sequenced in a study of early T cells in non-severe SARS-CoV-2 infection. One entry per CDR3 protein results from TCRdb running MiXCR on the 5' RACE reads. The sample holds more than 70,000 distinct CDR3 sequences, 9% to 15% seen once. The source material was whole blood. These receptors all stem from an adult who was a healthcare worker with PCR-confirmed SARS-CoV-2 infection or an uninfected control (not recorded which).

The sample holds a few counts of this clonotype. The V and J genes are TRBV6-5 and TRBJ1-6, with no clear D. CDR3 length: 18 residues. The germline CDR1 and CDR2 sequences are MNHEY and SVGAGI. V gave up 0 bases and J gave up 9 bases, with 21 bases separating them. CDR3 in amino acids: CASSYSEFGRTGSSPLHF. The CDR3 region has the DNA TGTGCCAGCAGTTACTCAGAGTTTGGCCGTACCGGGAGTTCACCCCTCCACTTT.

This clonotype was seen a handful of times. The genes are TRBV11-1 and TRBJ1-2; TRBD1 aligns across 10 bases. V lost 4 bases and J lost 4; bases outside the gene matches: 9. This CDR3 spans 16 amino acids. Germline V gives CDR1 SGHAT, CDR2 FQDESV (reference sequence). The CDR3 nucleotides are TGTGCCAGCAGCTCTATACTGGGACAGGGGACCTATGGCTACACCTTC. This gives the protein CASSSILGQGTYGYTF.

This CDR3 reads CASSGKAGLFDEQYF. CDR3 DNA sequence: TGCGCCAGCAGCGGAAAGGCAGGGTTATTCGACGAGCAGTACTTC. The V call is TRBV5-1, the J call TRBJ2-7, with D possibly being TRBD1 (5 bases). Germline V gene lookup returns CDR1 SGHRS and CDR2 YFSETQ. The CDR3 sequence is 15 residues long. Trimming took 4 bases from V and 5 from J, leaving 19 bases between them.

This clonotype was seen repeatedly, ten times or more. CDR3: CSAFRESTEAFF. CDR3 DNA sequence: TGCAGTGCTTTCAGGGAGAGCACTGAAGCTTTCTTT. The chain links TRBV20-1 to TRBJ1-1; the D gene is possibly TRBD1 (5 bases). V lost 5 bases to trimming and J lost 4 bases, with 11 bases between them. The CDR3 is 12 amino acids. Germline V CDR1 and CDR2: DFQATT, SNEGSKA (reference sequence).

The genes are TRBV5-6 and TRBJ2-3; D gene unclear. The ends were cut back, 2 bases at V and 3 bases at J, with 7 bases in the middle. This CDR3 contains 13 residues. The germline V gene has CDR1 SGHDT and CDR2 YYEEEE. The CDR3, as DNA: TGTGCCAGCAGCTTTGCCCGGACAGATACGCAGTATTTT. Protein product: CASSFARTDTQYF.

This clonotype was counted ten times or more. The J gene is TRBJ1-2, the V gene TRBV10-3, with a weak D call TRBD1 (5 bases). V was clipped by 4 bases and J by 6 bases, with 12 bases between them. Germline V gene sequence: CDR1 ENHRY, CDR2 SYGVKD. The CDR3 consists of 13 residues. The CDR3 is CAISVTGVDGYTF. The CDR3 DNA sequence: TGTGCCATCAGTGTTACGGGGGTGGATGGCTACACCTTC.

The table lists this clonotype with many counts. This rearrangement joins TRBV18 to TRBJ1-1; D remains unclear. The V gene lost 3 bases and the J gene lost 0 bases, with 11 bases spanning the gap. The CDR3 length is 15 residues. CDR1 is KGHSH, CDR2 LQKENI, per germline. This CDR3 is CASSPRVDLNTEAFF. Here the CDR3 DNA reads TGTGCCAGCTCACCGAGGGTAGATTTGAACACTGAAGCTTTCTTT.

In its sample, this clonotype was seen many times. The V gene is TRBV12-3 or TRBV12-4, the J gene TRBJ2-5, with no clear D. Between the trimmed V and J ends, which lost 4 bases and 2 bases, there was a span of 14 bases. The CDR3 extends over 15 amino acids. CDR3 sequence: CASSWLGPSQETQYF. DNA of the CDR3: TGTGCCAGCAGTTGGTTGGGTCCTAGTCAAGAGACCCAGTACTTC.

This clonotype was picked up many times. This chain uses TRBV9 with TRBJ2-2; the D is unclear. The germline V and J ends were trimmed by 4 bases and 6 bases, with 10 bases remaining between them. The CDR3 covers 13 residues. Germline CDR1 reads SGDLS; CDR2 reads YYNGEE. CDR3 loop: CASSLLIAGELFF. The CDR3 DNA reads TGTGCCAGCAGCTTACTAATCGCCGGGGAGCTGTTTTTT.

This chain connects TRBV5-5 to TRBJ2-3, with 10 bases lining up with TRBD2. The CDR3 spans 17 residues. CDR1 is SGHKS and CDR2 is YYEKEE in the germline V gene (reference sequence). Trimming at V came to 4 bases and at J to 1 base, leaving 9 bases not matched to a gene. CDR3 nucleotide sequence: TGTGCCAGCAGCCCCGCCGGACTAGCGGACCGCACAGATACGCAGTATTTT. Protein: CASSPAGLADRTDTQYF.

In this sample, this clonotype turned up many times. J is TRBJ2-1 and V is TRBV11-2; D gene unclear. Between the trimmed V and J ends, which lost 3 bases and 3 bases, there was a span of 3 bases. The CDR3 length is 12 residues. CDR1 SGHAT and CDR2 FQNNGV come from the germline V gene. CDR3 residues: CASSFGYNEQFF. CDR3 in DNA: TGTGCCAGCAGCTTCGGCTACAATGAGCAGTTCTTC.

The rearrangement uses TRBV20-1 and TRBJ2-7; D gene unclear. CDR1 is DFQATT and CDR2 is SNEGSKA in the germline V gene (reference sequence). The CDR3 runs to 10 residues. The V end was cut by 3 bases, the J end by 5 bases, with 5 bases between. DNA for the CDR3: TGCAGTGCTAGCCTCCACGAGCAGTACTTC. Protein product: CSASLHEQYF.

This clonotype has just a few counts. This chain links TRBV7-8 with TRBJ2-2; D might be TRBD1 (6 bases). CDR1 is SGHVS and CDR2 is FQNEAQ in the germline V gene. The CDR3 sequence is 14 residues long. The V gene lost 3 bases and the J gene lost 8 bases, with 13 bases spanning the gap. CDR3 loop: CASSFGQTSGELFF. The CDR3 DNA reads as TGTGCCAGCAGCTTCGGACAGACATCAGGGGAGCTGTTTTTT.

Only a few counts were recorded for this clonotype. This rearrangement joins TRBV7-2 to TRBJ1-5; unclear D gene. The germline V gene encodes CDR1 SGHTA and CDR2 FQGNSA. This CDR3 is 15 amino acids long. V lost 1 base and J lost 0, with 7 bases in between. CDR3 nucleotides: TGTGCCAGCAGCTTAGACGGGGATAGCAATCAGCCCCAGCATTTT. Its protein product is CASSLDGDSNQPQHF.

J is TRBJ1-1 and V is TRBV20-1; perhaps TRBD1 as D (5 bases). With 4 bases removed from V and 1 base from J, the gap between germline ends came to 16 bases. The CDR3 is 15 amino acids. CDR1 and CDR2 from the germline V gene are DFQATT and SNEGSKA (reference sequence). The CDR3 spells CSATQMGRTNTEAFF. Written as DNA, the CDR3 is TGCAGTGCTACCCAAATGGGGCGCACGAACACTGAAGCTTTCTTT.

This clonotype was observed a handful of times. CDR3 sequence reads: CASSDSLAGLGTGELFF. CDR3 DNA: TGTGCCAGCAGCGACTCACTAGCGGGACTCGGCACCGGGGAGCTGTTTTTT. The rearrangement joins TRBV7-9 to TRBJ2-2; 10 bases are shared with TRBD2. Germline-derived CDR1 and CDR2 are SEHNR and FQNEAQ (reference sequence). This CDR3 has 17 amino acids. V lost 5 bases and J lost 4; bases outside the gene matches: 10.

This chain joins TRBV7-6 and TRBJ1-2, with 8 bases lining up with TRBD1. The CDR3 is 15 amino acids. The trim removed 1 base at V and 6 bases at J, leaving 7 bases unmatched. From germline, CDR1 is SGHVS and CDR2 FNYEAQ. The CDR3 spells CASSLVAGGMNGYTF. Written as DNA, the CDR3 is TGTGCCAGCAGCTTAGTGGCAGGGGGCATGAATGGCTACACCTTC.

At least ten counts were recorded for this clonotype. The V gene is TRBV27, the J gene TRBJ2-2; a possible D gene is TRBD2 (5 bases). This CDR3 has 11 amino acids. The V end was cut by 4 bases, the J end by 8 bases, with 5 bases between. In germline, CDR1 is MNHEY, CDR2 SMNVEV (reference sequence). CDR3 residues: CASSWEGELFF. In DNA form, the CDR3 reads TGTGCCAGCAGTTGGGAGGGGGAGCTGTTTTTT.

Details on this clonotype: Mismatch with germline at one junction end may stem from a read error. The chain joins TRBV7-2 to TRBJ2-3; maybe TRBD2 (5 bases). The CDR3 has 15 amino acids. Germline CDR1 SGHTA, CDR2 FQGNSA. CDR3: CVSSLHGRGTDTQYF. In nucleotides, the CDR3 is TGTGTCAGCAGCTTACATGGGAGAGGGACAGATACGCAGTATTTT.

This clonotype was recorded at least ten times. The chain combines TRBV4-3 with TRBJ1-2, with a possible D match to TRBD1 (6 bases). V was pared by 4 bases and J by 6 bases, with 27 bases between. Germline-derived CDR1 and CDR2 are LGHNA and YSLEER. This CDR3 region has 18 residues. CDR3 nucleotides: TGCGCCAGCAGCCCCGGGGGCGGCAGCGTCTCTATCCTCGATGGCTACACCTTC. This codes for CASSPGGGSVSILDGYTF.

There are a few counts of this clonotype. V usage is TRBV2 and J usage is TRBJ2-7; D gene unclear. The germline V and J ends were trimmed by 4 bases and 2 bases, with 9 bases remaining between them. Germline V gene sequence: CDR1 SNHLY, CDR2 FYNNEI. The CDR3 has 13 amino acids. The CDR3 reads CASSGEAAYEQYF. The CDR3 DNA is TGTGCCAGCAGTGGTGAGGCAGCCTACGAGCAGTACTTC.

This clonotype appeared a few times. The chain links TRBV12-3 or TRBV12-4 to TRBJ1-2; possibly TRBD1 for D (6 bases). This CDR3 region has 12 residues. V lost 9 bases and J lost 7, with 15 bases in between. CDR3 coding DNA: TGTGCCAGTCAGGGGCAGGACTTTGGCTACACCTTC. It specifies CASQGQDFGYTF.

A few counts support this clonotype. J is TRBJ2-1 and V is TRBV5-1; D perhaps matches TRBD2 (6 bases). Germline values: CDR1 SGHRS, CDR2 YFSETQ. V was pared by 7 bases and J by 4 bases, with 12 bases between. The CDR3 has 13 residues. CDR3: CASSGTSYNEQFF. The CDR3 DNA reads TGCGCCAGCTCCGGGACTTCTTACAATGAGCAGTTCTTC.

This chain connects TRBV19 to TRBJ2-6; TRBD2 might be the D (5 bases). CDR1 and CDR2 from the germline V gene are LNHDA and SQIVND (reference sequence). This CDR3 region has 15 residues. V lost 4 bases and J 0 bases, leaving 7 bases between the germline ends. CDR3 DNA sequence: TGTGCCAGTAGTACGAGGGACTCTGGGGCCAACGTCCTGACTTTC. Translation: CASSTRDSGANVLTF. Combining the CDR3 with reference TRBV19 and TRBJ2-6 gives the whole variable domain DGGITQSPKYLFRKEGQNVTLSCEQNLNHDAMYWYRQDPGQGLRLIYYSQIVNDFQKGDIAEGYSVSREKKESFPLTVTSAQKNPTAFYLCASSTRDSGANVLTFGAGSRLTVL.

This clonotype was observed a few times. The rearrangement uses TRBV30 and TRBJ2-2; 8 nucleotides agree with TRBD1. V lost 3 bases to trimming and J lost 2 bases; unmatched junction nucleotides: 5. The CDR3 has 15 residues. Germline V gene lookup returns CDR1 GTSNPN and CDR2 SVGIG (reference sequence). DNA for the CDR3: TGTGCCTGGAGCAACGGACAGGGCAACACCGGGGAGCTGTTTTTT. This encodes CAWSNGQGNTGELFF.

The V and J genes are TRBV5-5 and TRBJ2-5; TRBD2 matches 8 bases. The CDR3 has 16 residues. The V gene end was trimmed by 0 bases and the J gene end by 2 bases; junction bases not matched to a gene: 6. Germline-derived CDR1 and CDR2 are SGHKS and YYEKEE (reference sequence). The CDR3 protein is CASSLAITSGQETQYF. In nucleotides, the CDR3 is TGTGCCAGCAGCTTGGCCATTACTAGCGGTCAAGAGACCCAGTACTTC.

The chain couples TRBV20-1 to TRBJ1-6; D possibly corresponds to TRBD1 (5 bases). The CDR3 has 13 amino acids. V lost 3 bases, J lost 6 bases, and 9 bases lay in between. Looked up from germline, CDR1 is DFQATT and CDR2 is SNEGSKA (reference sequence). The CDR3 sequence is CSARKGPNSPLHF. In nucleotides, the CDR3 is TGCAGTGCTAGGAAGGGGCCTAATTCACCCCTCCACTTT.

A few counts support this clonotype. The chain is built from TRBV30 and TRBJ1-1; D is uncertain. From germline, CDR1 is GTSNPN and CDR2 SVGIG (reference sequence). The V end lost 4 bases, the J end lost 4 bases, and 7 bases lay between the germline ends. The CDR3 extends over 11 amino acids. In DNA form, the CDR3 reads TGTGCCTGGACGGACCCCACTGAAGCTTTCTTT. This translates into CAWTDPTEAFF.

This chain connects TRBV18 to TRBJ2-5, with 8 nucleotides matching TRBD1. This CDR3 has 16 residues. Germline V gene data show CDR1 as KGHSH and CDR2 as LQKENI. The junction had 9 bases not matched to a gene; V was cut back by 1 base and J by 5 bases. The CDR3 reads CASSPLPGQGRETQYF. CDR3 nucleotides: TGTGCCAGCTCACCACTTCCCGGACAGGGAAGGGAGACCCAGTACTTC.

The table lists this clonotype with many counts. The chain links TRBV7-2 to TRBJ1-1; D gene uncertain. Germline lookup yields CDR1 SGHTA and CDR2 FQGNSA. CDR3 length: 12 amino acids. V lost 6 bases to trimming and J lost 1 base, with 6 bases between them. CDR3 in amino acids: CASSHTNTEAFF. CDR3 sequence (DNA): TGTGCCAGCAGTCACACGAACACTGAAGCTTTCTTT.

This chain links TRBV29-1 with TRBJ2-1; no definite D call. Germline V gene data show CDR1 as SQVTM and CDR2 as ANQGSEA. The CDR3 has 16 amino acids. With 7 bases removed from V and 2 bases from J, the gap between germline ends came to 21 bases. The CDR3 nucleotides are TGCAGCGCCATGAAGTCCTTAGTTTATCCCTACAATGAGCAGTTCTTC. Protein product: CSAMKSLVYPYNEQFF.